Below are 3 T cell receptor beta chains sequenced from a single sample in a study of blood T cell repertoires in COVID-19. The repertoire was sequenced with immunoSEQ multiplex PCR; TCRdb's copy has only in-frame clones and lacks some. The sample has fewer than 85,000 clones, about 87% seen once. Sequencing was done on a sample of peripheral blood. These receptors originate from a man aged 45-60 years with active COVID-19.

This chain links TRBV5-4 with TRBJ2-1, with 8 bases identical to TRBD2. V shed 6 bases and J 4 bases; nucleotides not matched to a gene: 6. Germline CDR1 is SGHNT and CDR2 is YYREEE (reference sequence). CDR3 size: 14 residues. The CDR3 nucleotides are TGTGCCAGCACCAGAGCGGGGGATTACAATGAGCAGTTCTTC. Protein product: CASTRAGDYNEQFF.

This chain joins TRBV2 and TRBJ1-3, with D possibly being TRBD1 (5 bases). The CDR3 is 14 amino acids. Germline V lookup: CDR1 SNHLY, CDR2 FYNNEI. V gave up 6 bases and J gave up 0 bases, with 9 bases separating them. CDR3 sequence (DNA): TGTGCCAGCAGCGGGCAGGGCTCTGGAAACACCATATATTTT. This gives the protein CASSGQGSGNTIYF.

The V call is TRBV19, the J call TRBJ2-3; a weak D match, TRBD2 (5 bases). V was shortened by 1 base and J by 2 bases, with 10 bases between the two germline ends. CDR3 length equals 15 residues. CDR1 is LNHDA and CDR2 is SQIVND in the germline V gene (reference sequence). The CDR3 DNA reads TGTGCCAGTAGTATAGCGGGATTGTACACAGATACGCAGTATTTT. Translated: CASSIAGLYTDTQYF.